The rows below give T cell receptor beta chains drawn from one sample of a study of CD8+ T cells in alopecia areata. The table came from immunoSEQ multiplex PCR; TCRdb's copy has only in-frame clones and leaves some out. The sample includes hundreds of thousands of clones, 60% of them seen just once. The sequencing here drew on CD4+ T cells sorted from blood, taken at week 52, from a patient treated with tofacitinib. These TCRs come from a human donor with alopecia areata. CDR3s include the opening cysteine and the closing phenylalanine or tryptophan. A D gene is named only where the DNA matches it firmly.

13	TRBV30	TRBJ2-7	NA	TGTGCCTGGAGTGTAAGTCTCTCCTACGAGCAGTACTTC	CAWSVSLSYEQYF
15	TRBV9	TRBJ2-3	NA	TGTGCCAGCAGCGTAAGCCCCCGCAACGCAGATACGCAGTATTTT	CASSVSPRNADTQYF
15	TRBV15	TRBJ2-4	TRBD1	TGTGCCACCCACTCTAGACAGGGTAGCAAAAACATTCAGTACTTC	CATHSRQGSKNIQYF
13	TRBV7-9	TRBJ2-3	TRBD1	TGTGCCAGCAGCTTAGCAGGACAGGGTACGCAGTATTTT	CASSLAGQGTQYF
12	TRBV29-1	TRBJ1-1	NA	TGCAGCGCCACGGGACTGGGGGCTGAAGCTTTCTTT	CSATGLGAEAFF
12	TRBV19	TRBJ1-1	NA	TGTGCCAGTAGTGGTGGTTGGGCTGAAGCTTTCTTT	CASSGGWAEAFF
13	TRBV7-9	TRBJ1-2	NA	TGTGCCAGCAGTCTCATGGCTGGACGTGGCTACACCTTC	CASSLMAGRGYTF
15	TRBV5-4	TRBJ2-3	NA	TGTGCCAGCCGCGAAGGGGCGGGGAACACAGATACGCAGTATTTT	CASREGAGNTDTQYF
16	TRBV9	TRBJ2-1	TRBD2	TGTGCCAGCAGCAGCGAGCGGGGGGGCATCTACAATGAGCAGTTCTTC	CASSSERGGIYNEQFF
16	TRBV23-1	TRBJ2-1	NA	TGCGCCAGCAGTGCATCAATCTGGGTTCCGTACAATGAGCAGTTCTTC	CASSASIWVPYNEQFF
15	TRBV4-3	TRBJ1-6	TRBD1	TGCGCCAGCAGCCATGGACAGGGTGGGACTTCACCCCTCCACTTT	CASSHGQGGTSPLHF
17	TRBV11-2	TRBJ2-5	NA	TGTGCCAGCAGCTTAGTATACCGCGGGGGCCTACAAGAGACCCAGTACTTC	CASSLVYRGGLQETQYF
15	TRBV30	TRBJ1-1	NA	TGTGCCTGGAGTGTATGGGGTGGGATGAACACTGAAGCTTTCTTT	CAWSVWGGMNTEAFF
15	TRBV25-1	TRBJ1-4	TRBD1	TGTGCCAGCAGTGACCCCGGGACAGGGGACGAAAAACTGTTTTTT	CASSDPGTGDEKLFF